These 29 T cell receptor beta chains came from one sample sequenced in a study of response to subunit inactivated influenza vaccine. TCRdb re-called the RT-PCR reads through MiXCR, storing one row per CDR3 protein. This table has around 850,000 distinct CDR3 sequences, under 20% appearing once. The sample was PBMCs from blood, taken roughly 5 days after vaccination. Receptors were obtained from a man over 45 who received an inactivated influenza vaccine.

The rearrangement links TRBV2 to TRBJ2-3, with D perhaps matching TRBD2 (7 bases). Germline V gene data show CDR1 as SNHLY and CDR2 as FYNNEI. The CDR3 runs 15 residues. The V end lost 3 bases, the J end lost 8 bases, and 18 bases lay between the germline ends. CDR3 loop: CASSDGGGSWGTQYF. In DNA, the CDR3 is TGTGCCAGCAGTGATGGCGGGGGCTCCTGGGGTACGCAGTATTTT. Full variable domain (rest looked up from reference TRBV2 and TRBJ2-3): EPEVTQTPSHQVTQMGQEVILRCVPISNHLYFYWYRQILGQKVEFLVSFYNNEISEKSEIFDDQFSVERPDGSNFTLKIRSTKLEDSAMYFCASSDGGGSWGTQYFGPGTRLTVL.

This clonotype was detected a few times. The chain recombines TRBV5-6 with TRBJ2-3, with D perhaps TRBD2 (6 bases). V was trimmed by 4 bases and J by 8 bases, leaving 11 bases between them. Germline CDR1 SGHDT, CDR2 YYEEEE. This CDR3 region has 12 residues. The CDR3 DNA reads TGTGCCAGCAGCCCCGCGGAGGGTACGCAGTATTTT. Residues: CASSPAEGTQYF. Combining the CDR3 with reference TRBV5-6 and TRBJ2-3 gives the whole variable domain DAGVTQSPTHLIKTRGQQVTLRCSPKSGHDTVSWYQQALGQGPQFIFQYYEEEERQRGNFPDRFSGHQFPNYSSELNVNALLLGDSALYLCASSPAEGTQYFGPGTRLTVL.

This clonotype was recorded a few times. J is TRBJ1-5 and V is TRBV12-3 or TRBV12-4, with D perhaps TRBD1 (5 bases). The germline V and J ends were trimmed by 6 bases and 3 bases, with 9 bases remaining between them. The CDR3 is made up of 13 amino acids. The CDR3 spells CASRLTDNQPQHF. In nucleotides, the CDR3 is TGTGCCAGCAGGTTGACAGACAATCAGCCCCAGCATTTT.

The V gene is TRBV6-5, the J gene TRBJ2-7; 10 bases align to TRBD2. Germline V CDR1 and CDR2: MNHEY, SVGAGI. This CDR3 is built from 19 residues. The ends lost 6 bases at V and 3 bases at J; junction bases unmatched: 20. DNA of the CDR3: TGTGCCAGCAGCACTAGATTAATAGGGGGACTAGCGACACACTACGAGCAGTACTTC. Its protein is CASSTRLIGGLATHYEQYF.

The chain has TRBV20-1 and TRBJ1-5; the match to TRBD1 covers 7 bases. The germline CDR1 and CDR2 sequences are DFQATT and SNEGSKA (reference sequence). V lost 5 bases, J lost 4 bases, and 11 bases stayed unmatched. This CDR3 contains 15 residues. CDR3 sequence reads: CSAQGGQGINQPQHF. The CDR3 DNA follows: TGCAGTGCTCAGGGGGGGCAAGGCATAAATCAGCCCCAGCATTTT.

To note about this clonotype: A read error may be the cause here, since a much bigger clone is one base away. V gene TRBV20-1 combines with J gene TRBJ2-3; TRBD1 matches 8 bases. Germline V gene data show CDR1 as DFQATT and CDR2 as SNEGSKA (reference sequence). The length of the CDR3 is 14 residues. The junction had 6 bases not matched to a gene; V was cut back by 0 bases and J by 7 bases. Written as DNA, the CDR3 is TGCAGTGCTAGAGATGACAGGGGCGGAAATACGCAGTATTTT. Translation: CSARDDRGGNTQYF.

This clonotype was recorded once. V is TRBV20-1 and J is TRBJ2-5, with 7 positions matching TRBD2. Trimming cost V 5 bases and J 7 bases; bases outside gene matches: 10. The CDR3 is made up of 13 amino acids. Per germline, CDR1 DFQATT and CDR2 SNEGSKA (reference sequence). The CDR3 loop is CSAPTGGRRTQYF. The DNA of the CDR3 is TGCAGTGCTCCCACGGGAGGTCGGAGGACCCAGTACTTC.

The rearrangement uses TRBV9 and TRBJ1-1, with a tentative D call TRBD1 (6 bases). The CDR3 contains 14 residues. Germline loops: CDR1 SGDLS, CDR2 YYNGEE. The V end lost 0 bases, the J end lost 6 bases, and 12 bases lay between the germline ends. Here the CDR3 reads CASSVEGRGAEAFF. CDR3 sequence (DNA): TGTGCCAGCAGCGTAGAGGGCAGGGGCGCTGAAGCTTTCTTT.

The rearrangement links TRBV20-1 to TRBJ2-3; D might be TRBD1 (6 bases). This CDR3 region has 15 residues. Deletions cut 1 base from V and 4 bases from J, with 15 bases between. Looked up from germline, CDR1 is DFQATT and CDR2 is SNEGSKA (reference sequence). The CDR3 loop reads CSARVRYRDSDTQYF. The CDR3 nucleotides read TGCAGTGCTAGAGTCAGATACAGGGATTCAGATACGCAGTATTTT.

This clonotype has more than one count but fewer than ten. The V and J genes are TRBV5-1 and TRBJ1-2; 10 bases agree with TRBD1. Germline CDR1 and CDR2: SGHRS and YFSETQ. Trimming removed 4 bases from V and 2 bases from J; junction bases left unmatched: 5. This CDR3 is 15 amino acids long. CDR3: CASSRRQGANYGYTF. CDR3 nucleotide sequence: TGCGCCAGCAGCCGGCGACAGGGGGCAAACTATGGCTACACCTTC.

The V call is TRBV5-6, the J call TRBJ2-7; D gene ambiguous. Trimming pared 4 bases from V and 6 bases from J, leaving 14 bases between. The CDR3 is 13 amino acids. Per germline, CDR1 SGHDT and CDR2 YYEEEE. The CDR3 here is CASSRSLQGEQYF. The CDR3 DNA reads as TGTGCCAGCAGCCGAAGTCTACAAGGCGAGCAGTACTTC. Variable domain in full (rest from reference TRBV5-6 and TRBJ2-7): DAGVTQSPTHLIKTRGQQVTLRCSPKSGHDTVSWYQQALGQGPQFIFQYYEEEERQRGNFPDRFSGHQFPNYSSELNVNALLLGDSALYLCASSRSLQGEQYFGPGTRLTVT.

CDR3 residues: CASSFKIGATDTQYF. CDR3 in DNA: TGTGCCAGCAGCTTCAAGATTGGGGCCACAGATACGCAGTATTTT. This chain joins TRBV7-2 and TRBJ2-3, with D possibly TRBD1 on 5 matching bases. Deletions cut 3 bases from V and 2 bases from J, with 12 bases between. The germline V gene has CDR1 SGHTA and CDR2 FQGNSA. This CDR3 has 15 residues.

This rearrangement joins TRBV24-1 to TRBJ2-2, with 8 bases lining up with TRBD2. This CDR3 is 17 amino acids long. With V trimmed by 0 bases and J by 4 bases, 6 bases remained unmatched. Germline CDR1 and CDR2: KGHDR and SFDVKD. The CDR3 DNA is TGTGCCACCAGTGATTTGCCCGGGAGGGCCAGCACCGGGGAGCTGTTTTTT. This codes for CATSDLPGRASTGELFF.

The genes are TRBV12-3 or TRBV12-4 and TRBJ2-3; maybe TRBD1 (6 bases). V shed 3 bases and J shed 0 bases, with 10 bases lying between them. The CDR3 is 15 residues long. The CDR3 DNA reads as TGTGCCAGCAGTTTCGCAGGGGCCAGCACAGATACGCAGTATTTT. The encoded protein is CASSFAGASTDTQYF.

The rearrangement links TRBV10-3 to TRBJ1-2, with D possibly being TRBD1 (6 bases). V was clipped by 11 bases and J by 8 bases, with 12 bases between them. This CDR3 region has 10 residues. Germline V gene lookup returns CDR1 ENHRY and CDR2 SYGVKD. The CDR3 loop is CAAGVGGYTF. The CDR3 nucleotides are TGTGCCGCAGGGGTCGGCGGCTACACCTTC.

The chain uses TRBV9 and TRBJ2-1; 7 nucleotides match TRBD2. Germline V gene lookup returns CDR1 SGDLS and CDR2 YYNGEE. V lost 4 bases, J lost 5 bases, and 9 bases stayed unmatched. There are 15 residues in the CDR3. The CDR3 is CASSLERGLNNEQFF. The CDR3 DNA is TGTGCCAGCAGCCTCGAGCGGGGACTCAACAATGAGCAGTTCTTC.

V and J are TRBV5-5 and TRBJ2-1; possibly TRBD1 or TRBD2 for D (6 bases each). The CDR3 runs to 15 residues. V was pared by 4 bases and J by 9 bases, with 20 bases between. Germline CDR1 and CDR2: SGHKS and YYEKEE (reference sequence). CDR3 region: CASSVTRGEFLEQFF. CDR3 in DNA: TGTGCCAGCAGCGTGACTAGGGGGGAATTTCTTGAGCAGTTCTTC. Full variable domain (missing parts from reference TRBV5-5 and TRBJ2-1): DAGVTQSPTHLIKTRGQQVTLRCSPISGHKSVSWYQQVLGQGPQFIFQYYEKEERGRGNFPDRFSARQFPNYSSELNVNALLLGDSALYLCASSVTRGEFLEQFFGPGTRLTVL.

The table lists this clonotype with a few counts. V and J are TRBV29-1 and TRBJ2-5; the D gene is possibly TRBD1 (5 bases). The CDR3 is 12 residues long. CDR1 SQVTM and CDR2 ANQGSEA come from the germline V gene. V was trimmed by 7 bases and J by 2 bases, leaving 11 bases between them. The DNA for the CDR3 is TGCAGCGCTCGACAGAGACAAGAGACCCAGTACTTC. Its protein product is CSARQRQETQYF. Full variable domain (remainder filled in from reference TRBV29-1 and TRBJ2-5): SAVISQKPSRDICQRGTSLTIQCQVDSQVTMMFWYRQQPGQSLTLIATANQGSEATYESGFVIDKFPISRPNLTFSTLTVSNMSPEDSSIYLCSARQRQETQYFGPGTRLLVL.

This clonotype came up a few times. V is TRBV29-1 and J is TRBJ2-7; TRBD1 might be the D (5 bases). The CDR3 runs 14 residues. Trimming cost V 4 bases and J 5 bases, with 18 bases left between them. The germline CDR1 and CDR2 sequences are SQVTM and ANQGSEA. The CDR3 loop reads CSVVLMQGTHEQYF. DNA for the CDR3: TGCAGCGTTGTTTTAATGCAGGGTACCCACGAGCAGTACTTC.

The rearrangement links TRBV29-1 to TRBJ1-1; 9 bases are a match to TRBD1. After removal of 7 bases from V and 1 base from J, the junction contained 4 bases not matched to a gene. CDR1 SQVTM and CDR2 ANQGSEA come from the germline V gene. This CDR3 is built from 13 residues. In DNA form, the CDR3 reads TGCAGCGCAAGACAGGGGGAGAACACTGAAGCTTTCTTT. Amino acids: CSARQGENTEAFF.

This clonotype appeared a few times. The chain combines TRBV6-1 with TRBJ2-1; 9 bases line up with TRBD1. The germline V gene has CDR1 MNHNS and CDR2 SASEGT. Trimming removed 6 bases from V and 6 bases from J; junction bases left unmatched: 15. This CDR3 is built from 17 residues. The CDR3 here is CASSPGTGIQLFNEQFF. DNA of the CDR3: TGTGCCAGCAGCCCCGGGACAGGGATCCAACTCTTCAATGAGCAGTTCTTC.

This clonotype has ten or more counts. This chain links TRBV4-3 with TRBJ2-1; 10 nucleotides align to TRBD2. Germline-derived CDR1 and CDR2 are LGHNA and YSLEER. The CDR3 has 16 amino acids. With V trimmed by 3 bases and J by 1 base, 3 bases remained unmatched. The CDR3 loop is CASSQTSGSSYNEQFF. The CDR3 DNA follows: TGCGCCAGCAGCCAGACTAGCGGGTCGTCCTACAATGAGCAGTTCTTC.

This clonotype occurred a few times. The chain is built from TRBV7-2 and TRBJ2-1; perhaps TRBD1 as D (6 bases). The germline V and J ends were trimmed by 3 bases and 6 bases, with 12 bases remaining between them. Per germline, CDR1 SGHTA and CDR2 FQGNSA. This CDR3 spans 14 amino acids. The CDR3 sequence is CASSFPGAGNEQFF. The CDR3 bases are TGTGCCAGCAGCTTCCCAGGGGCGGGCAATGAGCAGTTCTTC.

This sequence joins TRBV3-1 and TRBJ1-1; D may be TRBD1 (5 bases). V gave up 8 bases and J gave up 5 bases, with 21 bases separating them. Germline loops: CDR1 LGHDT, CDR2 YNNKEL (reference sequence). This CDR3 spans 15 amino acids. CDR3 in DNA: TGTGCCAGCGGGACCGTTGCGGGCATGCGGACTGAAGCTTTCTTT. Translation: CASGTVAGMRTEAFF.

The rearrangement uses TRBV7-2 and TRBJ2-1; 8 bases are a match to TRBD2. The CDR3 has 15 residues. Germline CDR1 SGHTA, CDR2 FQGNSA. Trimming cost V 4 bases and J 4 bases; bases outside gene matches: 6. This chain's CDR3 is CASSSAAGGYNEQFF. The CDR3, as DNA: TGTGCCAGCAGCTCGGCGGCGGGGGGTTACAATGAGCAGTTCTTC.

The chain combines TRBV12-3 or TRBV12-4 with TRBJ2-7; TRBD1 aligns across 7 bases. The CDR3 is 17 residues long. V shed 5 bases and J 0 bases; nucleotides not matched to a gene: 13. The CDR3 region is CASSPNEGQRFSYEQYF. The CDR3 bases are TGTGCCAGCAGTCCCAACGAGGGACAGAGGTTCTCCTACGAGCAGTACTTC.

This clonotype was seen a few times. The chain employs TRBV20-1 and TRBJ2-7, with D unclear. Germline V gene lookup returns CDR1 DFQATT and CDR2 SNEGSKA (reference sequence). This CDR3 has 13 amino acids. The V end lost 5 bases, the J end lost 4 bases, and 15 bases lay between the germline ends. This CDR3 reads CSAAPPYPYEQYF. The CDR3 DNA reads TGCAGTGCTGCCCCCCCATATCCTTACGAGCAGTACTTC.

This clonotype was observed a few times. The V call is TRBV13, the J call TRBJ2-5; tentatively, D is TRBD1 (5 bases). The length of the CDR3 is 12 residues. Germline V gene data show CDR1 as PRHDT and CDR2 as FYEKMQ (reference sequence). V dropped 5 bases and J dropped 4 bases, with 8 bases sitting between them. This CDR3 reads CASSRTRETQYF. The CDR3 region has the DNA TGTGCCAGCAGCAGGACAAGAGAGACCCAGTACTTC.

This clonotype has a handful of counts. V and J are TRBV20-1 and TRBJ1-2; D possibly corresponds to TRBD1 (5 bases). Trimming took off 6 bases at V and 2 bases at J, with 19 bases between the two ends. The CDR3 contains 15 residues. CDR1 and CDR2 (germline): DFQATT, SNEGSKA (reference sequence). DNA of the CDR3: TGCAGTGCCCGAGACCCCCGGGACGGAAACTATGGCTACACCTTC. Its protein product is CSARDPRDGNYGYTF.